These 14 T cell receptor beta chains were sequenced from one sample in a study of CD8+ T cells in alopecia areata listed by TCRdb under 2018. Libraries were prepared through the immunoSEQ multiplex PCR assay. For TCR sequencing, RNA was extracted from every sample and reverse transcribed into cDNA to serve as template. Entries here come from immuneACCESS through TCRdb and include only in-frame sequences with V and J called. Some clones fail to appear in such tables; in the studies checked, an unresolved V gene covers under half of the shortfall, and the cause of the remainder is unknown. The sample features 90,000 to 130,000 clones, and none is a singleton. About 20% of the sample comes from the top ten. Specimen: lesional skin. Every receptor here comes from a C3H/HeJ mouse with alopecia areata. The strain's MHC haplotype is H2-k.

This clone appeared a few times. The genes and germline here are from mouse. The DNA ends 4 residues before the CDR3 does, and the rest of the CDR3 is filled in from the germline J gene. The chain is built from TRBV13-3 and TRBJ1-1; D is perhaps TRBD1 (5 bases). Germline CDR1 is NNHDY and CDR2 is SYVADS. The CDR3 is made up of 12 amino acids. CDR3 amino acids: CASSVDTTEVFF. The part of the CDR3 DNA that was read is TGTGCCAGCAGTGTGGACACGACA.

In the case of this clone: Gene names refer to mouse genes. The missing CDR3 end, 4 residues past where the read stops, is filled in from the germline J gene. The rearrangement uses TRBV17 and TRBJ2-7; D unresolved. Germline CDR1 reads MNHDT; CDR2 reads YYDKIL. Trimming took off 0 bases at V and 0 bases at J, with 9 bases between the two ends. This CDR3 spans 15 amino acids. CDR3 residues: CASSRDPLSSYEQYF. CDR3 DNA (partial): TGTGCTAGCAGTAGAGACCCTCTCAGCTCCTAT.

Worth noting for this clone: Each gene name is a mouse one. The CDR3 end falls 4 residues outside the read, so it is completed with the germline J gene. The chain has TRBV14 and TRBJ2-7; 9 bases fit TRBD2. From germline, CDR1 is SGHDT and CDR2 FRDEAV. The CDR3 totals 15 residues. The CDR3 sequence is CASSLAALGGHEQYF. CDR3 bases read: TGTGCCAGCAGTTTAGCCGCACTGGGGGGACAT.

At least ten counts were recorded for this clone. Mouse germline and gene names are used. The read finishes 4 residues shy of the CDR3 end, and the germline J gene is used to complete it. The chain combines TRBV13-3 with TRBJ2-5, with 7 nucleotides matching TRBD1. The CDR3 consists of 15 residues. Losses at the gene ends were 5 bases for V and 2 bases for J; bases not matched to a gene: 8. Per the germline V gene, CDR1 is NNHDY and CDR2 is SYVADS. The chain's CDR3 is CASSPAGGGQDTQYF. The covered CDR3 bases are TGTGCCAGCAGCCCCGCAGGGGGTGGCCAAGAC. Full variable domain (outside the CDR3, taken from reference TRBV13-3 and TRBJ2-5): EAAVTQSPRSKVAVTGGKVTLSCHQTNNHDYMYWYRQDTGHGLRLIHYSYVADSTEKGDIPDGYKASRPSQENFSLILELASLSQTAVYFCASSPAGGGQDTQYFGPGTRLLVL.

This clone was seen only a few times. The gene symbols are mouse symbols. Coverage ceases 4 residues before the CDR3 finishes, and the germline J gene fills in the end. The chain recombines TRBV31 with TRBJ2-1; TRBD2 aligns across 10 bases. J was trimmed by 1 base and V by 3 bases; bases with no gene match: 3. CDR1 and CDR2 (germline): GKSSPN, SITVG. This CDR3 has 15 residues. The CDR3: CAWRDWGANYAEQFF. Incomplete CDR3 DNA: TGTGCCTGGAGAGACTGGGGGGCGAACTATGCT.

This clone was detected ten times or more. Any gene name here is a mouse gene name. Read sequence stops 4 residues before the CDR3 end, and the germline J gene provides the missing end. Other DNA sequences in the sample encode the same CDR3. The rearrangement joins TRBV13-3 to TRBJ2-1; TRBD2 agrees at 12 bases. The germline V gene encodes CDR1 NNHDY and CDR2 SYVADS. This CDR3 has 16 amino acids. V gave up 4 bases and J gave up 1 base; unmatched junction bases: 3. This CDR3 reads CASSPGTGGNYAEQFF. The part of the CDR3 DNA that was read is TGTGCCAGCAGTCCCGGGACTGGGGGGAACTATGCT.

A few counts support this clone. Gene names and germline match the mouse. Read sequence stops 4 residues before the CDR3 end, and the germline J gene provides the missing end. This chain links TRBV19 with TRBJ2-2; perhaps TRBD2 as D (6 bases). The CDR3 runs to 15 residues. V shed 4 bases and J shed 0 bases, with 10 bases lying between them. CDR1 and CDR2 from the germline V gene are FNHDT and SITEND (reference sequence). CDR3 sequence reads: CASSPGASNTGQLYF. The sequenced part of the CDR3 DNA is TGTGCCAGCAGTCCTGGGGCTTCAAACACCGGG.

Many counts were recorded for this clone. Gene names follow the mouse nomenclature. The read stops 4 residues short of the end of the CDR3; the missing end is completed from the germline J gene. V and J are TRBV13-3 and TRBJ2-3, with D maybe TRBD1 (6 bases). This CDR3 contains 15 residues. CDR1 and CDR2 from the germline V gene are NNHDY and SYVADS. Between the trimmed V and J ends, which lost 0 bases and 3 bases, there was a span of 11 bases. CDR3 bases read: TGTGCCAGCAGTGATGTCCAGGGGAAGGCAGAA. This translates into CASSDVQGKAE. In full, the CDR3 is CASSDVQGKAETLYF.

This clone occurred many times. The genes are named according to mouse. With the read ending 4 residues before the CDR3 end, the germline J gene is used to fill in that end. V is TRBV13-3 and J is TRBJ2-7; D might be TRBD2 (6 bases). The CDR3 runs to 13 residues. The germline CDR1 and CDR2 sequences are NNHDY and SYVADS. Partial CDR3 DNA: TGTGCCAGCAGTGAAAACTGGGATTAT. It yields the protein CASSENWDY. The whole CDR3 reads CASSENWDYEQYF.

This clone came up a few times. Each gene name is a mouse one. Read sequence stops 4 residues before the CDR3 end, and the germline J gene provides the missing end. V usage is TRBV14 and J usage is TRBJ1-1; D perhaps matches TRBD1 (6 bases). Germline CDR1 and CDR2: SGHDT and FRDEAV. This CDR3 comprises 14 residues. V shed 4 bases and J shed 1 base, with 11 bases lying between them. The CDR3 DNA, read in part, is TGTGCCAGCAGTCAGGGACATCAAAACACA. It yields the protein CASSQGHQNT. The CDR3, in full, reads CASSQGHQNTEVFF.

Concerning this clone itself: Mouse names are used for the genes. Here the CDR3 reads CASTPTGSQNTLYF. CDR3 DNA, as far as it was read: TGTGCCAGCACCCCAACAGGTAGTCAAAAC. V usage is TRBV13-3 and J usage is TRBJ2-4; perhaps TRBD1 as D (5 bases). The CDR3 goes on 4 residues after the read ends, and that part is filled in from the germline J gene. This CDR3 has 14 amino acids. V lost 6 bases and J lost 0, with 11 bases in between. Germline loops: CDR1 NNHDY, CDR2 SYVADS. The whole variable domain, filled in from reference TRBV13-3 and TRBJ2-4, reads EAAVTQSPRSKVAVTGGKVTLSCHQTNNHDYMYWYRQDTGHGLRLIHYSYVADSTEKGDIPDGYKASRPSQENFSLILELASLSQTAVYFCASTPTGSQNTLYFGAGTRLSVL.

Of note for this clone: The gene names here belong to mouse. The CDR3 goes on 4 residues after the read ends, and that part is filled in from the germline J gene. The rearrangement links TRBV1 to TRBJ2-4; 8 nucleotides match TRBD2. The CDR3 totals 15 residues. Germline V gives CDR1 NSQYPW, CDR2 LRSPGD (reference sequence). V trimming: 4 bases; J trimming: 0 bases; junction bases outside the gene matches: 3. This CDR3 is CTCSGDWTSQNTLYF. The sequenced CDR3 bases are TGCACCTGCAGTGGGGACTGGACTAGTCAAAAC. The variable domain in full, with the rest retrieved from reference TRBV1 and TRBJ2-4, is VTLLEQNPRWRLVPRGQAVNLRCILKNSQYPWMSWYQQDLQKQLQWLFTLRSPGDKEVKSLPGADYLATRVTDTELRLQVANMSQGRTLYCTCSGDWTSQNTLYFGAGTRLSVL.

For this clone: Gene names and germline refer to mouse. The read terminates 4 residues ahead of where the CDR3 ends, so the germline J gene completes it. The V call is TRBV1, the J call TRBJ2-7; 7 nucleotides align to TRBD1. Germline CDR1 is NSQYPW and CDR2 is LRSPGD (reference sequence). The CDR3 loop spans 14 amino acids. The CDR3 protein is CTCSAGDRKYEQYF. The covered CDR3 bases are TGCACCTGCAGTGCGGGGGACAGAAAATAT.

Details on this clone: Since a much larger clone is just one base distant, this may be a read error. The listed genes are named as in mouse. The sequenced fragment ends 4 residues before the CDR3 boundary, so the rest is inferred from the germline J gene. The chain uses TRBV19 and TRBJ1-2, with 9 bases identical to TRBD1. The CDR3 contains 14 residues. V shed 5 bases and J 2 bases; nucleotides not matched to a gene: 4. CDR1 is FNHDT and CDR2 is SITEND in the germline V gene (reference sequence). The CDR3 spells CASRRDRGNSDYTF. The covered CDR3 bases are TGTGCCAGCAGACGCGACAGGGGGAACTCC. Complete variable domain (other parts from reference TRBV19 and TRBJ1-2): GGIITQTPKFLIGQEGQKLTLKCQQNFNHDTMYWYRQDSGKGLRLIYYSITENDLQKGDLSEGYDASREKKSSFSLTVTSAQKNEMAVFLCASRRDRGNSDYTFGSGTRLLVI.